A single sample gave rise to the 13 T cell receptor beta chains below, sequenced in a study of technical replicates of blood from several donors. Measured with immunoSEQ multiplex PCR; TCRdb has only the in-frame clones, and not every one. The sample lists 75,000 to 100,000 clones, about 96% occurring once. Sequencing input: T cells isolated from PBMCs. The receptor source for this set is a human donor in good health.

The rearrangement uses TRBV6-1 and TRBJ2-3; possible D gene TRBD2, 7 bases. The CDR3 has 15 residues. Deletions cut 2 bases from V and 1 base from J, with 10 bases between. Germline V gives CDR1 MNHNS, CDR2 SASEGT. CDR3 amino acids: CASSEQGGGTDTQYF. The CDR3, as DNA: TGTGCCAGCAGTGAACAAGGGGGGGGCACAGATACGCAGTATTTT.

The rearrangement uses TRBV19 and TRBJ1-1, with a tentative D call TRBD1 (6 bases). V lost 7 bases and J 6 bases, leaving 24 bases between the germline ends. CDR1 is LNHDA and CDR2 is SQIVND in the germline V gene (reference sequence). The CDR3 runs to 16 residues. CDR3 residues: CASTEGDTPIVPEAFF. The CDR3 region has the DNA TGTGCCAGTACCGAAGGGGACACCCCAATCGTGCCTGAAGCTTTCTTT.

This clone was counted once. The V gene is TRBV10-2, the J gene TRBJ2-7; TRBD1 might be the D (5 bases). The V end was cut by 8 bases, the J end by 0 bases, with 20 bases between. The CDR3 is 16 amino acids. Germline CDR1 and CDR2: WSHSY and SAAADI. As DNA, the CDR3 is TGCGCCAGCCAAAATCATCTCGACAGTCTCTCCTACGAGCAGTACTTC. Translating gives CASQNHLDSLSYEQYF.

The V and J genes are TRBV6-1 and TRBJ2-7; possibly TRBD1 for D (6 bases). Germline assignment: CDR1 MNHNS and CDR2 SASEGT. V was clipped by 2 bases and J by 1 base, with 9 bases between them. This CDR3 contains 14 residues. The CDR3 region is CASSELGQSYEQYF. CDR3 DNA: TGTGCCAGCAGTGAATTAGGACAGTCCTACGAGCAGTACTTC.

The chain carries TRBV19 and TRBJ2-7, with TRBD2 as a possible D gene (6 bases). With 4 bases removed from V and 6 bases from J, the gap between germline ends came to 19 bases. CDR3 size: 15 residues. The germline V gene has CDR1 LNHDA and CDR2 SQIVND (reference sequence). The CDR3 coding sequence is TGTGCCAGTAGTAACCAGCAGGAGGGGTCAATCGAGCAGTACTTC. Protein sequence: CASSNQQEGSIEQYF.

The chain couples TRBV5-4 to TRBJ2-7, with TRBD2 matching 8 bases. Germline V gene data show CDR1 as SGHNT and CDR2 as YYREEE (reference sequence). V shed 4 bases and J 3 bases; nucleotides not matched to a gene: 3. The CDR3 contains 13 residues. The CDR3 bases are TGTGCCAGCAGCCGGGGACTAGACTACGAGCAGTACTTC. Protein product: CASSRGLDYEQYF.

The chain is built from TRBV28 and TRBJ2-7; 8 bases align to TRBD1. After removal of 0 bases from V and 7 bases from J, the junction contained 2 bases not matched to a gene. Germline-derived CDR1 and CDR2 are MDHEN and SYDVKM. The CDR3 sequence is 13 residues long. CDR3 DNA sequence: TGTGCCAGCAGTTTATGGGACAGGGAGGAGCAGTACTTC. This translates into CASSLWDREEQYF. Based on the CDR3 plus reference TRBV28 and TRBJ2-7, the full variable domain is DVKVTQSSRYLVKRTGEKVFLECVQDMDHENMFWYRQDPGLGLRLIYFSYDVKMKEKGDIPEGYSVSREKKERFSLILESASTNQTSMYLCASSLWDREEQYFGPGTRLTVT.

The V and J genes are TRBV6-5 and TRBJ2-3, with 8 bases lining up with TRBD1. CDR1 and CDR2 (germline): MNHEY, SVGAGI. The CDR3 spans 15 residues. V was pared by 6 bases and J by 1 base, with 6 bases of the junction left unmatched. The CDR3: CASSQSTGGTDTQYF. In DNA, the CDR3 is TGTGCCAGCAGCCAATCGACAGGGGGCACAGATACGCAGTATTTT.

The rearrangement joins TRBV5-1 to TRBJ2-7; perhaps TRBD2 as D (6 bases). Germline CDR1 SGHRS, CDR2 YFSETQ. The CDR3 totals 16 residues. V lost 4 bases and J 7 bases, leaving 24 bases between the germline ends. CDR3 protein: CASSGADFYEGGEQYF. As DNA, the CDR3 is TGCGCCAGCAGCGGGGCTGACTTTTATGAGGGAGGTGAGCAGTACTTC. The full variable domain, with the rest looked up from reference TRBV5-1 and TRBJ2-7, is KAGVTQTPRYLIKTRGQQVTLSCSPISGHRSVSWYQQTPGQGLQFLFEYFSETQRNKGNFPGRFSGRQFSNSRSEMNVSTLELGDSALYLCASSGADFYEGGEQYFGPGTRLTVT.

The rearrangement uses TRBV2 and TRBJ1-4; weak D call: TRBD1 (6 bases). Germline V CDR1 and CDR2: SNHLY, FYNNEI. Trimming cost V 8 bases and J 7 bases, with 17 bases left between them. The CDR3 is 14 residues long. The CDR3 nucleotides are TGTGCCAGCGCGGTCGAGGGGGGGGGTGAAAAACTGTTTTTT. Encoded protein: CASAVEGGGEKLFF.

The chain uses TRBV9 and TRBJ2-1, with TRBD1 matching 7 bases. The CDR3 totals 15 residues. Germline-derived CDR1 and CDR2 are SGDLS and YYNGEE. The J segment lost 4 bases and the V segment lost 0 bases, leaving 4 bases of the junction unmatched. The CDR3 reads CASSVEGGSYNEQFF. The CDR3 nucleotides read TGTGCCAGCAGCGTAGAAGGGGGCTCTTACAATGAGCAGTTCTTC.

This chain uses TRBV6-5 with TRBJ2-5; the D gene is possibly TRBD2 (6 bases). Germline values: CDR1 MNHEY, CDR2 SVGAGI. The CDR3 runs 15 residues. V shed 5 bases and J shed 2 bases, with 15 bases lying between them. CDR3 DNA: TGTGCCAGCAGTCGCTCCGCCGGGGGTCAAGAGACCCAGTACTTC. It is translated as CASSRSAGGQETQYF.

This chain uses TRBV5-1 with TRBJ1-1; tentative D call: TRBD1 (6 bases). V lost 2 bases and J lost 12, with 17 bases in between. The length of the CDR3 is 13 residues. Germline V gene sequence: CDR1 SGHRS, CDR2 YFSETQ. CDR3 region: CASSLGMERGSFF. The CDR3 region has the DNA TGCGCCAGCAGCTTAGGCATGGAGAGGGGGTCTTTCTTT.